A selection of T cell receptor beta chains follows, all from one sample in a study of human T cells and chemical hapten exposure. Using its own MiXCR run on the RACE reads, TCRdb lists one record per CDR3 protein. The sample has 90,000 or so distinct CDR3 sequences; approximately 10% are singletons. The sequencing here drew on whole blood, taken in connection with sensitization to the hapten diphenylcyclopropenone (DPC). The receptors come from a man aged 35 to 55 with alopecia areata. Some clones in this sample may be carry-over from other donors' samples. Both conserved end residues are part of each CDR3. A D gene is named only where the DNA matches it firmly. Size tells how often a clone was seen (once, few, many) or the class of an expanded clone, and some rows leave it out.

TRBJ2-3	TRBV7-8	TRBD2	few	CASSAAVGLAGTDTQYF	TGTGCCAGCAGCGCCGCCGTTGGACTAGCCGGCACAGATACGCAGTATTTT
TRBJ2-1	TRBV20-1	-	few	CSAPVSRPTEQFF	TGCAGTGCCCCCGTATCGCGGCCCACCGAGCAGTTCTTC
TRBJ2-1	TRBV5-1	-	many	CASSRDSPGYNEQFF	TGCGCCAGCAGCCGCGACTCACCCGGCTACAATGAGCAGTTCTTC
TRBJ2-6	TRBV6-5	TRBD2	few	CASRVPGLAGAGANVLTF	TGTGCCAGCAGAGTGCCGGGACTAGCGGGAGCTGGGGCCAACGTCCTGACTTTC
TRBJ2-5	TRBV7-2	TRBD1	-	CASSPGQQETQYF	TGTGCCAGCAGCCCGGGACAGCAAGAGACCCAGTACTTC
TRBJ2-3	TRBV20-1	TRBD2	-	CSSISGGLAVTAHPDTQYF	TGCAGTTCTATCTCGGGGGGACTAGCGGTTACAGCCCACCCAGATACGCAGTATTTT
TRBJ2-7	TRBV6-5	TRBD2	-	CASSYDSGRGSYEQYF	TGTGCCAGCAGTTACGATAGCGGGAGGGGCTCCTACGAGCAGTACTTC
TRBJ2-5	TRBV28	-	-	CASSLFGERQETQYF	TGTGCCAGCAGTTTATTCGGGGAAAGGCAAGAGACCCAGTACTTC
TRBJ1-5	TRBV28	-	-	CASFPGYSNQPQHF	TGTGCCAGCTTTCCGGGGTATAGCAATCAGCCCCAGCATTTT
TRBJ1-4	TRBV30	-	-	CAWSVAGEEKLFF	TGTGCCTGGAGTGTTGCGGGGGAAGAAAAACTGTTTTTT
TRBJ1-1	TRBV3-1	-	many	CASSQNPPSFEAFF	TGTGCCAGCAGCCAAAACCCTCCCTCCTTTGAAGCTTTCTTT
TRBJ2-1	TRBV27	TRBD2	-	CASRLAGVIDEQFF	TGTGCCAGCAGACTAGCGGGAGTAATCGATGAGCAGTTCTTC
TRBJ1-5	TRBV6-2/TRBV6-3	-	many	CASSYHRDGNQPQHF	TGTGCCAGCAGTTACCACAGGGATGGCAATCAGCCCCAGCATTTT
TRBJ2-7	TRBV5-1	-	-	CASSLAAGPGYEQYF	TGCGCCAGCAGCTTGGCCGCCGGACCAGGGTACGAGCAGTACTTC
TRBJ1-5	TRBV29-1	TRBD1	-	CSVGTGGNQPQHF	TGCAGCGTCGGCACAGGGGGCAATCAGCCCCAGCATTTT
TRBJ1-5	TRBV2	TRBD1	many	CASNGQVSSLKSSQPQHF	TGTGCCAGCAACGGACAGGTTTCATCCCTTAAATCCAGTCAGCCCCAGCATTTT
TRBJ2-7	TRBV7-2	TRBD1	-	CASSLAGQAYEQYF	TGTGCCAGCAGCTTAGCGGGACAGGCCTACGAGCAGTACTTC
TRBJ1-5	TRBV6-5	TRBD1	many	CASSRTGPNLSNQPQHF	TGTGCCAGCAGTCGGACAGGGCCCAACCTAAGCAATCAGCCCCAGCATTTT
TRBJ1-1	TRBV6-5	TRBD1	few	CASSSGGASRTEAFF	TGTGCCAGCAGTTCAGGGGGCGCGTCACGCACTGAAGCTTTCTTT
TRBJ2-3	TRBV10-3	-	-	CAISHTDTQYF	TGTGCCATCAGTCACACAGATACGCAGTATTTT